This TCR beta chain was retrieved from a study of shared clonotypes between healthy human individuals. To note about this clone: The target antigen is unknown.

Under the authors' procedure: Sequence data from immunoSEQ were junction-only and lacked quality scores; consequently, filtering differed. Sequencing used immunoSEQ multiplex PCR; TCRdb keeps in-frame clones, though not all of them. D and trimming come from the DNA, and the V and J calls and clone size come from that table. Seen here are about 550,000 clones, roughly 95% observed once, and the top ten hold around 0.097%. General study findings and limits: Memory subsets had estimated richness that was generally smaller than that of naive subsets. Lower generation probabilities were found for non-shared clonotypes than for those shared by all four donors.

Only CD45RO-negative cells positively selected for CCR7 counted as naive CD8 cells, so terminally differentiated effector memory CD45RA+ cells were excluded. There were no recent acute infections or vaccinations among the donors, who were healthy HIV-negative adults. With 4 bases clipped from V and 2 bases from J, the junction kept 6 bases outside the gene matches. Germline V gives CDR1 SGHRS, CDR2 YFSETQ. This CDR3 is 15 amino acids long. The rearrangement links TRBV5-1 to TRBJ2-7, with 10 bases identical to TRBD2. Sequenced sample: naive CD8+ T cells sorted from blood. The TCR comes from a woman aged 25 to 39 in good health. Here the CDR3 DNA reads TGCGCCAGCAGCCTGGGACTAGCGTCCCCCTACGAGCAGTACTTC. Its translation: CASSLGLASPYEQYF.